The clone carrying this T cell receptor beta chain was counted a few times. One end of the junction does not line up with germline, which may come from a read error. This CDR3 is built from 13 residues. CDR1 ENHRY and CDR2 SYGVKD come from the germline V gene. Clones were sequenced by immunoSEQ multiplex PCR, and TCRdb holds only the in-frame ones, with some missing. Found here are around 40,000 clones, around three quarters of them singletons; the top ten hold about 4%. The data stem from a study of OX40 agonist ivuxolimab in advanced cancers. Across the whole study: Participants averaged roughly 57 years of age (range about 23 to 80) and were 82.7% male. Prior checkpoint blockade (anti-PD-1, anti-PD-L1 or anti-CTLA-4) was permitted; approximately 44% had it.

The sequenced sample was CD4+ or CD8+ T cells sorted from blood, obtained in a trial of the OX40 agonist ivuxolimab. The gene calls are TRBV10-3 and TRBJ1-5, with D possibly TRBD1 on 5 matching bases. This clonotype originated in an adult with an advanced solid tumor such as melanoma, head and neck, liver or kidney cancer. The CDR3 loop is CAISVRGDQPQHF. The CDR3 nucleotides read TGTGCCATTAGTGTAAGGGGCGATCAGCCCCAGCATTTT.